This T cell receptor (beta chain) appears in the sequencing data of a study of CD8 T cells in Susac syndrome. Overall study context: Roughly six sequenced Susac syndrome patients had clinically active disease, while under ten were in remission. Patients with Susac syndrome were therapy-naive, on corticosteroids, or on intravenous immunoglobulin alone at the time that blood was drawn.

An input of roughly 0.45 to 1 ug of RNA was subjected to reverse transcription using random hexamers. Multiplex immunoSEQ PCR targeted 54 Vbeta and 13 Jbeta TCR beta segments. MiXCR, run by TCRdb on the immunoSEQ multiplex PCR reads, gives a single entry per CDR3 protein. This sample has about 150,000 distinct CDR3 sequences, with around 95% found just once. Trimming cost V 1 base and J 8 bases, with 9 bases left between them. This CDR3 comprises 13 residues. The germline V gene has CDR1 MGHRA and CDR2 YSYEKL. The J gene is TRBJ2-1, the V gene TRBV4-1; unclear D gene. Sequences were obtained from CD4+ T cells from PBMCs. This clonotype originated in a human donor with Susac syndrome. The CDR3 DNA sequence: TGCGCCAGCAGCCAAGTTGGGGTGGATGAGCAGTTCTTC. Its protein product is CASSQVGVDEQFF.